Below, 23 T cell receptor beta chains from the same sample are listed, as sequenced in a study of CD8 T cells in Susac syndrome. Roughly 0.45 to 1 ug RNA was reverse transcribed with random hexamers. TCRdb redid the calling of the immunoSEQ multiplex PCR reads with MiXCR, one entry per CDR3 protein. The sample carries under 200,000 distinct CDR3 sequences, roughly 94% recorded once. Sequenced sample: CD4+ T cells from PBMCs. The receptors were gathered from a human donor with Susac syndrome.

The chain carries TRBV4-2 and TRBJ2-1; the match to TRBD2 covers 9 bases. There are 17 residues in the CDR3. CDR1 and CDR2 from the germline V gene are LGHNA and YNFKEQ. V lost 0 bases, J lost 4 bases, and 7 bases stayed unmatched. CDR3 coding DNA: TGTGCCAGCAGCCAAGATGAAGAGCGGGGGGCGTACAATGAGCAGTTCTTC. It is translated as CASSQDEERGAYNEQFF.

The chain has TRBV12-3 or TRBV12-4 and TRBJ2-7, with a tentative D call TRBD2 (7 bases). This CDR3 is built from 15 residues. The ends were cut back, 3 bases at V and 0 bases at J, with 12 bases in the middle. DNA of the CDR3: TGTGCCAGCAGTTTTTGGGGGGGCTACTCCTACGAGCAGTACTTC. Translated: CASSFWGGYSYEQYF.

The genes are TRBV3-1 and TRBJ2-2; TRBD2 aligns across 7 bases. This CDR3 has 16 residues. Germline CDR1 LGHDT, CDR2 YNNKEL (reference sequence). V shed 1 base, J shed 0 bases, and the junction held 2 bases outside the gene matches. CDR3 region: CASSQAGGSNTGELFF. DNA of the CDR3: TGTGCCAGCAGCCAAGCGGGGGGATCGAACACCGGGGAGCTGTTTTTT.

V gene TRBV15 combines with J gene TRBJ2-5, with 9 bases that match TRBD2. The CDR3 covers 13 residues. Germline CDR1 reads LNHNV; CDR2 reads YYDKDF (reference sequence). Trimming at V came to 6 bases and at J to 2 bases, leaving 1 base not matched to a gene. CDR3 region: CATSLAGQETQYF. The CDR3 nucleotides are TGTGCCACCAGTCTAGCGGGGCAAGAGACCCAGTACTTC. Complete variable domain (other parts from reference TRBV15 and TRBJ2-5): DAMVIQNPRYQVTQFGKPVTLSCSQTLNHNVMYWYQQKSSQAPKLLFHYYDKDFNNEADTPDNFQSRRPNTSFCFLDIRSPGLGDTAMYLCATSLAGQETQYFGPGTRLLVL.

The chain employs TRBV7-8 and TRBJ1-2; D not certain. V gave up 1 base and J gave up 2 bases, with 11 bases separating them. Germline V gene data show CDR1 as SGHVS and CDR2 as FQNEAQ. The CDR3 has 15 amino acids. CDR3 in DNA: TGTGCCAGCAGCTTAGATCGCCGGTCCAACTATGGCTACACCTTC. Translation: CASSLDRRSNYGYTF.

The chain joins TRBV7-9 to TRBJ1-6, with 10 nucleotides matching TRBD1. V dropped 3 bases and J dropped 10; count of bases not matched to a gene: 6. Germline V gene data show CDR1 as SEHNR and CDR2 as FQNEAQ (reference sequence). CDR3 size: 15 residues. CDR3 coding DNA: TGTGCCAGCAGCTTCTGGACAGGGGGAGGATCACCCCTCCACTTT. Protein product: CASSFWTGGGSPLHF.

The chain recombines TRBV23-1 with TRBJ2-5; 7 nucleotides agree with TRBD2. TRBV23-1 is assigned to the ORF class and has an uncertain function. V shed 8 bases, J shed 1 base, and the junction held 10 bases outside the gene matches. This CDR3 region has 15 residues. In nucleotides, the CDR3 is TGCGCCAGCTTTTGGGGGGGACGGACCCAAGAGACCCAGTACTTC. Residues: CASFWGGRTQETQYF.

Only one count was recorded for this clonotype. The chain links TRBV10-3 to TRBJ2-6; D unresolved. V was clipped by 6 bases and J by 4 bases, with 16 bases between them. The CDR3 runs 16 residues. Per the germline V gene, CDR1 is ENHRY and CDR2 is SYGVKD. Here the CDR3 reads CAISQLGKGGANVLTF. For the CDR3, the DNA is TGTGCCATCAGCCAGTTGGGGAAAGGAGGGGCCAACGTCCTGACTTTC.

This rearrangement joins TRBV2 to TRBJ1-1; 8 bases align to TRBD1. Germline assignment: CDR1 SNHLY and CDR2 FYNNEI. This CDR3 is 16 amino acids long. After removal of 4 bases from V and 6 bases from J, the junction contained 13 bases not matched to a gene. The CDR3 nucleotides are TGTGCCAGCAGTGGAAGGGCAGGACAGGGTCTCCCTGAAGCTTTCTTT. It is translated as CASSGRAGQGLPEAFF.

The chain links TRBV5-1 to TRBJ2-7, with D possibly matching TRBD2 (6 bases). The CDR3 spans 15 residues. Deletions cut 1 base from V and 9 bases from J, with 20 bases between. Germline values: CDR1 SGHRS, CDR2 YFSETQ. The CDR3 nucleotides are TGCGCCAGCAGCTTGACGGGGACGGGGGATAGTGGGCAGTACTTC. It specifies CASSLTGTGDSGQYF.

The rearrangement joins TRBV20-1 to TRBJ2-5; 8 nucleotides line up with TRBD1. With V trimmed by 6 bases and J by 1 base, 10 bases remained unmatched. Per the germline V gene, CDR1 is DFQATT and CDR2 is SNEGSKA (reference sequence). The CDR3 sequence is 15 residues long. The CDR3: CSAPTGVLSQETQYF. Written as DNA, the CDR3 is TGCAGTGCCCCGACAGGGGTCTTATCCCAAGAGACCCAGTACTTC.

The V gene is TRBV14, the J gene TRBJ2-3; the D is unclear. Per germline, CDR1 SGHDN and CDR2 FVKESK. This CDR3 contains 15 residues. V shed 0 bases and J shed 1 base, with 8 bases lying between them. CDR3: CASSQDYFRTDTQYF. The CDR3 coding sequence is TGTGCCAGCAGCCAAGATTACTTTCGCACAGATACGCAGTATTTT.

The CDR3 is CASSPSRRSYEQYF. CDR3 nucleotide sequence: TGTGCCAGCAGCCCCTCACGACGGTCCTACGAGCAGTACTTC. The chain uses TRBV7-2 and TRBJ2-7; D is unresolved. CDR3 length: 14 residues. The V and J ends lost 5 bases and 1 base respectively, with 12 bases between them. From germline, CDR1 is SGHTA and CDR2 FQGNSA.

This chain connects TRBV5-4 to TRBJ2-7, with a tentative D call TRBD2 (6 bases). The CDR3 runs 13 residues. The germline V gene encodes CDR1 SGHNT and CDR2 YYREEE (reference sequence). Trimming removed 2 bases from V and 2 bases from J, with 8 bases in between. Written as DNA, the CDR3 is TGTGCCAGCAGCTTCGGGGGACCCTACGAGCAGTACTTC. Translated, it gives CASSFGGPYEQYF.

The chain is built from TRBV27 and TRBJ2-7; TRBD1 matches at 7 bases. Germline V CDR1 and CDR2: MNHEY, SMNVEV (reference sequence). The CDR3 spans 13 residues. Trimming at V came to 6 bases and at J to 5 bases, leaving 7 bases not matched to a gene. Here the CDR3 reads CASRRAGTDEQYF. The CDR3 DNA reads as TGTGCCAGCAGACGAGCCGGGACAGACGAGCAGTACTTC.

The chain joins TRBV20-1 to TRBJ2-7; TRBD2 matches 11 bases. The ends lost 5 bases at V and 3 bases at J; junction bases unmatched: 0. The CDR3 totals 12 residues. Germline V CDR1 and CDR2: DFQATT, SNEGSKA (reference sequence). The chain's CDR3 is CSAGTSGYEQYF. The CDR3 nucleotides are TGCAGTGCTGGGACTAGCGGCTACGAGCAGTACTTC.

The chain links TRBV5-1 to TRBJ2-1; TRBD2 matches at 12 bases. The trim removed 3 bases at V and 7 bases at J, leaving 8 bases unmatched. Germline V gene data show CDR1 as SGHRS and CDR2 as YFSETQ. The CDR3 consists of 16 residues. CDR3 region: CASSSGLAGRKNEQFF. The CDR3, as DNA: TGCGCCAGCAGCTCTGGACTAGCGGGGAGAAAAAATGAGCAGTTCTTC.

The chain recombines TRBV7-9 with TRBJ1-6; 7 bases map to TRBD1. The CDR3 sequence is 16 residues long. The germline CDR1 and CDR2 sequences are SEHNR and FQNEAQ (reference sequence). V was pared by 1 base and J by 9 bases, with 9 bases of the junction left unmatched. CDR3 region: CASSLVAPQGISPLHF. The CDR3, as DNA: TGTGCCAGCAGCTTAGTAGCCCCACAGGGGATTTCACCCCTCCACTTT.

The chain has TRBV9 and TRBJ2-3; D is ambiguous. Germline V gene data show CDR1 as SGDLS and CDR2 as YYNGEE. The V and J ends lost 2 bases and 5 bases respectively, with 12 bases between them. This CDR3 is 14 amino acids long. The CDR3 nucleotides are TGTGCCAGCAGCGTGCATATGGACGGAGATACGCAGTATTTT. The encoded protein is CASSVHMDGDTQYF.

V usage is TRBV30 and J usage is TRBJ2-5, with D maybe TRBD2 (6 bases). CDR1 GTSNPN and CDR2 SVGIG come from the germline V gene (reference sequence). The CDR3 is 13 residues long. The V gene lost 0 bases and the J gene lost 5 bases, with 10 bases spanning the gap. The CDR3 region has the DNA TGTGCCTGGAGTGTAGGGAGCGGGGAGACCCAGTACTTC. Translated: CAWSVGSGETQYF.

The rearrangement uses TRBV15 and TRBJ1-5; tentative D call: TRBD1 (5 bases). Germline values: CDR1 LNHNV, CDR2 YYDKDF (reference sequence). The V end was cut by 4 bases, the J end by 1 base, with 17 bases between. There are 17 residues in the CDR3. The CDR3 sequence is CATSKKGWDASNQPQHF. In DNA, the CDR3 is TGTGCCACCAGCAAAAAAGGATGGGACGCCAGCAATCAGCCCCAGCATTTT.

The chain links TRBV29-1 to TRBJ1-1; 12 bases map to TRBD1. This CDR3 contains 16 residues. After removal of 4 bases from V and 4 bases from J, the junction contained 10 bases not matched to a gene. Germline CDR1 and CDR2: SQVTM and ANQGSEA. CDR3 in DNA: TGCAGCGTTGTAAGGGACAGGGGGCGCATCGGCACTGAAGCTTTCTTT. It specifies CSVVRDRGRIGTEAFF.

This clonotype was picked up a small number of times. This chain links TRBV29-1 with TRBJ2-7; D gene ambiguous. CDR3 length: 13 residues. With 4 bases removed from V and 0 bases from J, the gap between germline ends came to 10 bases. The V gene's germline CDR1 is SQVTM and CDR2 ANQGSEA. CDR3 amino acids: CSVVPSSSYEQYF. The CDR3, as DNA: TGCAGCGTTGTTCCCTCCAGCTCCTACGAGCAGTACTTC.